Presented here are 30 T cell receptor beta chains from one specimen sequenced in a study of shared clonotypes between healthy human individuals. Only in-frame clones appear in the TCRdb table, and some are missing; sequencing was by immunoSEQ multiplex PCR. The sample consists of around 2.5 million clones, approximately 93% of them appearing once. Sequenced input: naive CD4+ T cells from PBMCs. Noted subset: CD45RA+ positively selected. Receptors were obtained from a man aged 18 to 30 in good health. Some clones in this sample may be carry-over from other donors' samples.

The DNA for the CDR3 is TGTGCCAGCTCAAGTCGAGGACCCCAGTACTTC. It specifies CASSSRGPQYF. The rearrangement joins TRBV18 to TRBJ2-5, with D unresolved. Per germline, CDR1 KGHSH and CDR2 LQKENI. The CDR3 is 11 amino acids. V lost 5 bases and J lost 9, with 10 bases in between.

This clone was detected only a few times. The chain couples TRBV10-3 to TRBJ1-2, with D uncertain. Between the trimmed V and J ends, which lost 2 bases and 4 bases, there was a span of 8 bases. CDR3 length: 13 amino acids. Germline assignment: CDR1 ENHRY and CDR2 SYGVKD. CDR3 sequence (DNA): TGTGCCATCAGTGAGAGAGGTCCCTATGGCTACACCTTC. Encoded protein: CAISERGPYGYTF.

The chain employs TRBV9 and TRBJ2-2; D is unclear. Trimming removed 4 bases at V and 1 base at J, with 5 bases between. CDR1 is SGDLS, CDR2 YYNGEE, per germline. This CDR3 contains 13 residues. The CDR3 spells CASSFQNTGELFF. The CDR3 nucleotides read TGTGCCAGCAGCTTCCAGAACACCGGGGAGCTGTTTTTT.

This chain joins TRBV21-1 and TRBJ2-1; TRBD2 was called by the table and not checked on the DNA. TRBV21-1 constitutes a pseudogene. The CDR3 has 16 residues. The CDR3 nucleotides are TGTGCCAGCAGCAAAGGTACGCGGGGAGGGCAGAATGAGCAGTTCTTC. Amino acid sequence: CASSKGTRGGQNEQFF.

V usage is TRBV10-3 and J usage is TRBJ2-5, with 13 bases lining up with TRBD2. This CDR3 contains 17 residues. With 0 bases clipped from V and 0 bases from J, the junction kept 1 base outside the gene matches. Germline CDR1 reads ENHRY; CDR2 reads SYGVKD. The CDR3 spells CAISESTSGRYQETQYF. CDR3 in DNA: TGTGCCATCAGTGAGTCGACTAGCGGGAGGTACCAAGAGACCCAGTACTTC.

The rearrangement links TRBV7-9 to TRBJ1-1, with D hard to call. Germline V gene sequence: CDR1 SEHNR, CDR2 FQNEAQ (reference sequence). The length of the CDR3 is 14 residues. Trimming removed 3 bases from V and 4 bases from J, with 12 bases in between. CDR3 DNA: TGTGCCAGCAGCTTTGAGGAGCTAAGCACTGAAGCTTTCTTT. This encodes CASSFEELSTEAFF.

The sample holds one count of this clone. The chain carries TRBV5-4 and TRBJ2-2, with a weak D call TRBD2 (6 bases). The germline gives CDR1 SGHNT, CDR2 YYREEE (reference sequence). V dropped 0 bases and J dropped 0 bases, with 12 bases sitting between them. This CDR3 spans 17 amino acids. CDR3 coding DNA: TGTGCCAGCAGCTTGGGTGGGAGACTAGCGAACACCGGGGAGCTGTTTTTT. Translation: CASSLGGRLANTGELFF.

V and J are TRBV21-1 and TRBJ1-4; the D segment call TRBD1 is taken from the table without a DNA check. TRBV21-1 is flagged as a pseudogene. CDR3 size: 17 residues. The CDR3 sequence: CASSTRDSRGLGEKLFF. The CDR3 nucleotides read TGTGCCAGCAGCACAAGGGACAGTCGGGGCCTCGGGGAAAAACTGTTTTTT.

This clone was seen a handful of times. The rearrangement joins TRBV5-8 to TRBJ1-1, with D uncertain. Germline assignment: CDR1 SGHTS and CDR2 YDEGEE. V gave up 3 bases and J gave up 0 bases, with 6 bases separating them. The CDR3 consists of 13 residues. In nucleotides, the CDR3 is TGTGCCAGCAGCTACCAGTTGAACACTGAAGCTTTCTTT. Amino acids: CASSYQLNTEAFF. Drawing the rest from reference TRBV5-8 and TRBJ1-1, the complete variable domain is EAGVTQSPTHLIKTRGQQATLRCSPISGHTSVYWYQQALGLGLQFLLWYDEGEERNRGNFPPRFSGRQFPNYSSELNVNALELEDSALYLCASSYQLNTEAFFGQGTRLTVV.

CDR3 in amino acids: CAWSRETLPMKFF. CDR3 sequence (DNA): TGTGCCTGGAGTCGGGAGACCCTCCCGATGAAGTTCTTC. The chain combines TRBV30 with TRBJ2-1; perhaps TRBD2 as D (6 bases). CDR3 size: 13 residues. Germline V gene sequence: CDR1 GTSNPN, CDR2 SVGIG (reference sequence). V lost 2 bases and J 14 bases, leaving 19 bases between the germline ends. Based on the CDR3 plus reference TRBV30 and TRBJ2-1, the full variable domain is SQTIHQWPATLVQPVGSPLSLECTVEGTSNPNLYWYRQAAGRGLQLLFYSVGIGQISSEVPQNLSASRPQDRQFILSSKKLLLSDSGFYLCAWSRETLPMKFFGPGTRLTVL.

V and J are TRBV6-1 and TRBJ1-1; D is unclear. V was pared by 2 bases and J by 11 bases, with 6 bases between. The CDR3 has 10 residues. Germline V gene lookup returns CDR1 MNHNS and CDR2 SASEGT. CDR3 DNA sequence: TGTGCCAGCAGTGAATTACGGGCTTTCTTT. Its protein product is CASSELRAFF.

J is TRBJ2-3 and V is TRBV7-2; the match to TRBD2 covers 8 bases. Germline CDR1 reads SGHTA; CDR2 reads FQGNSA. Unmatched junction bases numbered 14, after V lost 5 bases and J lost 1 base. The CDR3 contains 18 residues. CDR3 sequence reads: CASSTFGTSVSRTDTQYF. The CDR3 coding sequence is TGTGCCAGCAGCACCTTCGGGACTAGTGTTTCGCGCACAGATACGCAGTATTTT.

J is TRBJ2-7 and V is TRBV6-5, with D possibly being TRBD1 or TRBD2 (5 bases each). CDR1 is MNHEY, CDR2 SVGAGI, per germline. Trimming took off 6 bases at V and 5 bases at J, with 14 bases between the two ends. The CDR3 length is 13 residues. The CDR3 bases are TGTGCCAGCAGACCGGGGACGCTTAACGAGCAGTACTTC. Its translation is CASRPGTLNEQYF.

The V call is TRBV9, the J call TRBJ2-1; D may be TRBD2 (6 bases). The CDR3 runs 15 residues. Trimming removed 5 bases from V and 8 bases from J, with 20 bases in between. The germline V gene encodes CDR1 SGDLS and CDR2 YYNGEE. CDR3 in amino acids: CASSLGLAPTDEQFF. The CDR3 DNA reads TGTGCCAGCAGTTTAGGGCTAGCGCCGACGGATGAGCAGTTCTTC.

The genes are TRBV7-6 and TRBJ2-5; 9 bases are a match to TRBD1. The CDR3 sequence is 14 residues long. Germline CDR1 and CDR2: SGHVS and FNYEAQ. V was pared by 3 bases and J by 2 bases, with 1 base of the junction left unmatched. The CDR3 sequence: CASSFGQGQETQYF. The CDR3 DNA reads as TGTGCCAGCAGCTTCGGACAGGGGCAAGAGACCCAGTACTTC.

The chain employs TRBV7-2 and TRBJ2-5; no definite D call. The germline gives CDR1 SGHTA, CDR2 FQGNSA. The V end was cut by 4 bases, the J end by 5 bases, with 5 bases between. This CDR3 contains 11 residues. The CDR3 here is CASSSRETQYF. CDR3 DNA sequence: TGTGCCAGCAGCTCGCGTGAGACCCAGTACTTC.

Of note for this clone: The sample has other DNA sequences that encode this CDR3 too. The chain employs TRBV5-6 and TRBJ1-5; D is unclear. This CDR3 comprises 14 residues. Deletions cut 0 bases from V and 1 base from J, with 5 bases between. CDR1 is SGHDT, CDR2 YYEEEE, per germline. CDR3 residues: CASSLVGSNQPQHF. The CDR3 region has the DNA TGTGCCAGCAGCTTGGTTGGAAGCAATCAGCCCCAGCATTTT. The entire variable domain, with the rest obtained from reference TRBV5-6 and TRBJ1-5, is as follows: DAGVTQSPTHLIKTRGQQVTLRCSPKSGHDTVSWYQQALGQGPQFIFQYYEEEERQRGNFPDRFSGHQFPNYSSELNVNALLLGDSALYLCASSLVGSNQPQHFGDGTRLSIL.

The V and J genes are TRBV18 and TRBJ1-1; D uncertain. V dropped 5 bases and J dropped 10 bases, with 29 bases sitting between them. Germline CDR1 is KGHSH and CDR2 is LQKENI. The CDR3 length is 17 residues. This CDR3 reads CASSSRGAEPTPRRAFF. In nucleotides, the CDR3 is TGTGCCAGCTCATCACGGGGAGCTGAACCCACCCCTCGCCGAGCTTTCTTT.

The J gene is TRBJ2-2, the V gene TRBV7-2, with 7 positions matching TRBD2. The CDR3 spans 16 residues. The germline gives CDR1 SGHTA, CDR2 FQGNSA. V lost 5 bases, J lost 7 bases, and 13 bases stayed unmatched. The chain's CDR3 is CASSQGMSGMSGELFF. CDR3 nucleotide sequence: TGTGCCAGCAGCCAAGGTATGAGCGGGATGAGCGGGGAGCTGTTTTTT.

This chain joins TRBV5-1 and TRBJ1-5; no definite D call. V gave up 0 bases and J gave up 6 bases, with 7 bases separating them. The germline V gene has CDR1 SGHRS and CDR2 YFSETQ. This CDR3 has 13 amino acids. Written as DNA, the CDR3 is TGCGCCAGCAGCTTGGTGGCAGGTCAGCCCCAGCATTTT. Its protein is CASSLVAGQPQHF.

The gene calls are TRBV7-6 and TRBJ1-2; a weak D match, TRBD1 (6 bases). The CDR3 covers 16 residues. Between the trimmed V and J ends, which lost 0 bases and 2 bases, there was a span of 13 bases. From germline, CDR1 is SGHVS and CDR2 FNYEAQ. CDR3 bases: TGTGCCAGCAGCTTAGCCGGCGGGACACCGAACTATGGCTACACCTTC. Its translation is CASSLAGGTPNYGYTF.

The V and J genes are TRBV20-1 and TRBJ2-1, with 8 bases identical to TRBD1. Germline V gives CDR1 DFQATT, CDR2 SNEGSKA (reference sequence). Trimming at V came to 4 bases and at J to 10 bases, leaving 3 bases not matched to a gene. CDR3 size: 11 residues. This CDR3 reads CSAKGDREQFF. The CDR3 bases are TGCAGTGCTAAGGGGGACAGGGAGCAGTTCTTC.

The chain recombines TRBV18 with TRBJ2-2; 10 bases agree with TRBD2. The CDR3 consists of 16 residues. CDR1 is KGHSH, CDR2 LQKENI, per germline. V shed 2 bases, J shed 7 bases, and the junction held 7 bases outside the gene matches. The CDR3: CASSPNLAGASGELFF. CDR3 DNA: TGTGCCAGCTCACCAAATCTAGCGGGAGCTAGCGGGGAGCTGTTTTTT.

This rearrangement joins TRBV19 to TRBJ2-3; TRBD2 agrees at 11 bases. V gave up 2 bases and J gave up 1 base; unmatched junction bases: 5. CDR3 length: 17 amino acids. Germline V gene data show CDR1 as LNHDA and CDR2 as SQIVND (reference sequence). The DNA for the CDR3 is TGTGCCAGTAGTATAAGGGGACTAGCGGCGGGCACAGATACGCAGTATTTT. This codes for CASSIRGLAAGTDTQYF.

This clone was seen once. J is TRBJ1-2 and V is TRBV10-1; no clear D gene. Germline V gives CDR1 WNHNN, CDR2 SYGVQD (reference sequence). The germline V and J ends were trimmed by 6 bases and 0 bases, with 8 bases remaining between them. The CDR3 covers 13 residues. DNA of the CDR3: TGCGCCAGCAGAGATAGGACTAACTATGGCTACACCTTC. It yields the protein CASRDRTNYGYTF.

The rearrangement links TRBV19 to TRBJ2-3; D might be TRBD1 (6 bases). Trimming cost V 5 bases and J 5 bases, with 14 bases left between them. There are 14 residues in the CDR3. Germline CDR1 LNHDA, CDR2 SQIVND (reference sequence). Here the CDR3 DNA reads TGTGCCAGTAGTCTAACCCAGGGGCAAGATACGCAGTATTTT. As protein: CASSLTQGQDTQYF.

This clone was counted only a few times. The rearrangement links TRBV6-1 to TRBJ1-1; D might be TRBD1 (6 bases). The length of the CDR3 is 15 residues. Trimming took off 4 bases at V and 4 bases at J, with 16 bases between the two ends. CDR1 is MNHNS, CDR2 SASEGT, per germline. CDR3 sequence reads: CASSVSLHRVTEAFF. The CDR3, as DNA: TGTGCCAGCAGTGTGTCATTACACAGGGTCACTGAAGCTTTCTTT.

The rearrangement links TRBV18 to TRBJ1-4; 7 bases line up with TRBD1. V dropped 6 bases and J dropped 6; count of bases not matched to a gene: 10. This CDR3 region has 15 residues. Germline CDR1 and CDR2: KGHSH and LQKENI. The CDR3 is CASSPMRGQDEKLFF. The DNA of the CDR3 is TGTGCCAGCTCCCCGATGAGGGGGCAGGATGAAAAACTGTTTTTT.

In DNA form, the CDR3 reads TGTGCCAGCTCACCACCGGTTGCCGAAGAAGATACGCAGTATTTT. The encoded protein is CASSPPVAEEDTQYF. The V call is TRBV18, the J call TRBJ2-3; no firm D call. The germline V and J ends were trimmed by 0 bases and 5 bases, with 12 bases remaining between them. CDR1 is KGHSH and CDR2 is LQKENI in the germline V gene. The CDR3 loop spans 15 amino acids.

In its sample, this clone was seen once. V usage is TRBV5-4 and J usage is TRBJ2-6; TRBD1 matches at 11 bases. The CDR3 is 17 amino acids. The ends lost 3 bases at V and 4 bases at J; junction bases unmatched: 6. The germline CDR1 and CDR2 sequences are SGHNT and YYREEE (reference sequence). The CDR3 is CASSSRTGGSGANVLTF. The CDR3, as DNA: TGTGCCAGCAGCTCCCGGACAGGGGGCTCCGGGGCCAACGTCCTGACTTTC.